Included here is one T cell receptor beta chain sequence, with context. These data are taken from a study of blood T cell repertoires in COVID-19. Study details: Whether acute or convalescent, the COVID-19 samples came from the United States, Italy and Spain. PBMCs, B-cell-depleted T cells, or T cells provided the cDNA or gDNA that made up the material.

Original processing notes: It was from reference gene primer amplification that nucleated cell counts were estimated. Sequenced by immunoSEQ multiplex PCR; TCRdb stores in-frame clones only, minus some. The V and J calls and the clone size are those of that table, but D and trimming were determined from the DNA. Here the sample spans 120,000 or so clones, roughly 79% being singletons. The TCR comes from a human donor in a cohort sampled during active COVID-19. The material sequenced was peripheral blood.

The CDR3 DNA sequence: TGTGCCACGCAAAGGGGGGGGGCCCTCGAGCAGTACTTC. Its protein product is CATQRGGALEQYF. The gene calls are TRBV19 and TRBJ2-7; tentatively, D is TRBD2 (7 bases). Germline V gene data show CDR1 as LNHDA and CDR2 as SQIVND (reference sequence). The CDR3 has 13 residues. Deletions cut 10 bases from V and 6 bases from J, with 19 bases between.